This is a list of T cell receptor beta chains from one sample in a study of blood T cell repertoires in COVID-19. The protocol was immunoSEQ multiplex PCR, while the TCRdb copy is restricted to in-frame clones and leaves out a portion. The sample has some 300,000 clones, roughly 89% seen once. Sequencing was carried out using PBMCs or T cells enriched from blood (not recorded which). Receptors originate from a woman aged 25 to 39 who had recovered from COVID-19. CDR3s include the opening cysteine and the closing phenylalanine or tryptophan. D genes are given only for firm matches. The size of a clone is reported for some rows only, either as once, few or many, or as a class for expanded clones.

J gene,CDR3 length,V gene,D gene,clone size,CDR3 DNA,CDR3 protein
TRBJ2-7,16,TRBV21-1,NA,NA,TGTGCCAGCAGCAAAGCCCAGGGACAGGGGGCGTCCGAGCAGTACTTC,CASSKAQGQGASEQYF
TRBJ2-1,15,TRBV7-9,TRBD1,NA,TGTGCCAGCAGCTGGGGACAGGGTACCTACAATGAGCAGTTCTTC,CASSWGQGTYNEQFF
TRBJ2-7,15,TRBV7-6,TRBD1,NA,TGTGCCAGCAGCCCCCGACAGGGGGCAGCAAACGAGCAGTACTTC,CASSPRQGAANEQYF
TRBJ1-5,15,TRBV4-3,NA,NA,TGCGCCAGCAGCCAAGATCGGGGAGCGGGGCAGCCCCAGCATTTT,CASSQDRGAGQPQHF
TRBJ1-2,13,TRBV2,NA,NA,TGTGCCAGCAGGGGGACGGGGGAATATGGCTACACCTTC,CASRGTGEYGYTF
TRBJ2-1,15,TRBV7-3,TRBD2,NA,TGTGCCAGCAGCTTAGGACTAGCGGCCAGCGATGAGCAGTTCTTC,CASSLGLAASDEQFF
TRBJ1-1,14,TRBV19,TRBD1,NA,TGTGCCAGTAGTATTACAGGGGGCTACACTGAAGCTTTCTTT,CASSITGGYTEAFF
TRBJ2-7,16,TRBV18,TRBD2,NA,TGTGCCAGCTCACCGGCGGGAGGGCTTAGCCCCTACGAGCAGTACTTC,CASSPAGGLSPYEQYF
TRBJ2-1,17,TRBV28,NA,NA,TGTGCCAGCAGTTCGAGAAGAACCGCGATCTCCTACAATGAGCAGTTCTTC,CASSSRRTAISYNEQFF
TRBJ2-5,14,TRBV7-2,NA,NA,TGTGCCAGCAGCCTAGGGGACTACCAAGAGACCCAGTACTTC,CASSLGDYQETQYF
TRBJ1-4,14,TRBV29-1,TRBD1,NA,TGCAGCCCCCCGCGGGGGACAGGGGTTGGAAAACTGTTTTTT,CSPPRGTGVGKLFF
TRBJ1-1,14,TRBV3-1/TRBV3-2,NA,NA,TGTGCCAGCAGCCAACGAGGGCTGAGGACTGAAGCTTTCTTT,CASSQRGLRTEAFF
TRBJ1-1,13,TRBV10-3,NA,NA,TGTGCCATCACCTCCGGTAGTATGACTGAAGCTTTCTTT,CAITSGSMTEAFF
TRBJ2-7,17,TRBV4-1,TRBD2,NA,TGCGCCAGCAGCCAATCACAGGGACTAGCGGGAACTTACGAGCAGTACTTC,CASSQSQGLAGTYEQYF
TRBJ1-2,14,TRBV9,NA,once,TGTGCCAGCAGCCTAAACCTGGACAGCTATGGCTACACCTTC,CASSLNLDSYGYTF
TRBJ2-4,18,TRBV4-1,NA,NA,TGCGCCAGCAGCCAAGAACCCGGAAGGGGTATAGCCAAAAACATTCAGTACTTC,CASSQEPGRGIAKNIQYF
TRBJ2-7,15,TRBV3-1/TRBV3-2,NA,NA,TGTGCCAGCAGCCAAGGGTCCTCCGGAGCGTACGAGCAGTACTTC,CASSQGSSGAYEQYF
TRBJ2-7,11,TRBV27,NA,NA,TGTGCCAGCGGGCCACCCTACGAGCAGTACTTC,CASGPPYEQYF
TRBJ1-1,14,TRBV6-5,NA,few,TGTGCCAGCAGCCTTCCGGGGGGTAACACTGAAGCTTTCTTT,CASSLPGGNTEAFF
TRBJ2-3,16,TRBV7-9,NA,NA,TGTGCCAGCAGCCCTAGGGGGGGCTCAGCTACAGATACGCAGTATTTT,CASSPRGGSATDTQYF
TRBJ1-5,15,TRBV24-1,NA,NA,TGTGCCACCAGTGGTCGAGGGAATAGCAATCAGCCCCAGCATTTT,CATSGRGNSNQPQHF
TRBJ1-2,15,TRBV14,NA,NA,TGTGCCAGCAGCCTTTCGACAGTCCCAAGGCGGGGCTACACCTTC,CASSLSTVPRRGYTF
TRBJ1-3,13,TRBV27,NA,NA,TGTGCCAGCAGCTGGAGTCCTGGAAACACCATATATTTT,CASSWSPGNTIYF
TRBJ1-5,14,TRBV5-1,NA,once,TGCGCCAGCAGCTTGGGCACAGGTAATCAGCCCCAGCATTTT,CASSLGTGNQPQHF
TRBJ1-2,15,TRBV30,TRBD1,NA,TGTGCCTGGAGTGTCAAGGGGGCGGAAAGGGGTGGCTACACCTTC,CAWSVKGAERGGYTF
TRBJ2-1,19,TRBV28,TRBD2,NA,TGTGCCAGCAGGAAGGGACTAGCGGGCAAAGCCTCCTCCTACAATGAGCAGTTCTTC,CASRKGLAGKASSYNEQFF
TRBJ1-2,13,TRBV28,TRBD1,NA,TGTGCCAGCAGTATAGACAGGGGCTATGGCTACACCTTC,CASSIDRGYGYTF
TRBJ2-1,16,TRBV3-1/TRBV3-2,NA,NA,TGTGCCAGCAGCCAAGGACCGGAGAGCTCCTACAATGAGCAGTTCTTC,CASSQGPESSYNEQFF
TRBJ1-2,14,TRBV28,NA,NA,TGTGCCAGCAGTTTATTCGAGGGATTGAGGGGCTACACCTTC,CASSLFEGLRGYTF
TRBJ1-1,17,TRBV27,NA,few,TGTGCCAGCAGTTTATCGGGGATGGGGGGATGGGACACTGAAGCTTTCTTT,CASSLSGMGGWDTEAFF
TRBJ2-2,15,TRBV2,NA,NA,TGTGCCAGCAGTGAACCCCCTACCAAGACCGGGGAGCTGTTTTTT,CASSEPPTKTGELFF
TRBJ2-2,15,TRBV29-1,TRBD2,NA,TGCACCCCAGGGGGACTAGCGGGAGGGTCCGGGGAGCTGTTTTTT,CTPGGLAGGSGELFF
TRBJ2-1,18,TRBV10-3,TRBD2,NA,TGTGCCATCAGTGGGACTAGCTTTTCTCTCGGATCCTACAATGAGCAGTTCTTC,CAISGTSFSLGSYNEQFF
TRBJ2-7,16,TRBV11-2,NA,NA,TGTGCCAGCAGCTTAGACGGGCTAGCAGGATCCTACGAGCAGTACTTC,CASSLDGLAGSYEQYF
TRBJ1-2,19,TRBV3-1/TRBV3-2,TRBD1,NA,TGTGCCAGCAGCCAAGATCTTCCCGGACAGGGGGCGATTAAATTTGGCTACACCTTC,CASSQDLPGQGAIKFGYTF
TRBJ2-3,17,TRBV18,TRBD1,NA,TGTGCCAGCTCACCCGGCTTCCACCGGGACAGGGTAAATACGCAGTATTTT,CASSPGFHRDRVNTQYF
TRBJ2-2,14,TRBV10-3,NA,few,TGTGCCTCCCAGACAGCCTCGAACACCGGGGAGCTGTTTTTT,CASQTASNTGELFF
TRBJ2-1,15,TRBV9,TRBD2,NA,TGTGCCAGCAGCGTCGGACTAGCGGGATACAATGAGCAGTTCTTC,CASSVGLAGYNEQFF
TRBJ2-1,14,TRBV7-3,NA,NA,TGTGCCAGCAGCTTAGAGTGGGGGGTGGATGAGCAGTTCTTC,CASSLEWGVDEQFF
TRBJ1-2,15,TRBV6-2/TRBV6-3,TRBD1,NA,TGTGCCAGCAGTTACCAACGCACAGGGGTGGAGGGCTACACCTTC,CASSYQRTGVEGYTF
TRBJ1-4,15,TRBV7-9,NA,NA,TGTGCCAGCAGCTCAGCTGGGGCTGTGCGTGAAAAACTGTTTTTT,CASSSAGAVREKLFF
TRBJ2-7,12,TRBV5-1,TRBD1,NA,TGCGCCAGCAGCGGGGACAGCGACGAGCAGTACTTC,CASSGDSDEQYF
TRBJ1-1,16,TRBV10-1,TRBD1,NA,TGCGCCAGCAGCAACAGGGGAATTTCAGTGAACACTGAAGCTTTCTTT,CASSNRGISVNTEAFF
TRBJ2-7,13,TRBV2,TRBD2,NA,TGTGCCAGCAAGACTAGCGGATCCTACGAGCAGTACTTC,CASKTSGSYEQYF
TRBJ1-4,17,TRBV28,NA,once,TGTGCCAGCGCCTTAGTTTCCTCCGGGGCAACTAATGAAAAACTGTTTTTT,CASALVSSGATNEKLFF
TRBJ2-7,14,TRBV19,NA,NA,TGTGCCAGTAGTGGCAGGAGGCCGCCCTACGAGCAGTACTTC,CASSGRRPPYEQYF
TRBJ2-3,18,TRBV7-3,TRBD2,few,TGTGCCAGCAGCTTTCCCATCTCCCGGACTAGCGGCACAGATACGCAGTATTTT,CASSFPISRTSGTDTQYF
TRBJ2-5,13,TRBV11-2,NA,NA,TGTGCCAGCAGCTTAGCCCAATGGGCGACCCAGTACTTC,CASSLAQWATQYF
TRBJ2-3,16,TRBV7-5,NA,NA,TGTGCCAGAAGCTTAGTCCAGCGGGGTAGCACAGATACGCAGTATTTT,CARSLVQRGSTDTQYF
TRBJ2-7,16,TRBV18,TRBD1,NA,TGTGCCAGCTCCGAAACCCGGGACAGGGGCTTCTACGAGCAGTACTTC,CASSETRDRGFYEQYF
TRBJ1-1,16,TRBV4-1,NA,NA,TGCGCCAGCAGCCAAGAAATCACAGGGCTGAACACTGAAGCTTTCTTT,CASSQEITGLNTEAFF
TRBJ1-2,15,TRBV6-1,NA,few,TGTGCCAGCAGTGAATGGCCAGGGGCCCCCAATGGCTACACCTTC,CASSEWPGAPNGYTF
TRBJ2-1,15,TRBV18,NA,NA,TGTGCCAGCTCACCCCTAGATGCGGGTTACAATGAGCAGTTCTTC,CASSPLDAGYNEQFF
TRBJ1-5,16,TRBV3-1/TRBV3-2,NA,NA,TGTGCCAGCAGCCAAGAAGAGGGTGGAAGCAATCAGCCCCAGCATTTT,CASSQEEGGSNQPQHF
TRBJ2-1,15,TRBV5-1,TRBD2,NA,TGCGCCAGCAGCTTGGCGGCGGGAGAGGCGGAAGAGCAGTTCTTC,CASSLAAGEAEEQFF
TRBJ2-7,15,TRBV11-3,NA,NA,TGTGCCAGCAGCTCGGAGCGGGACACCCTGGGGGAGCAGTACTTC,CASSSERDTLGEQYF
TRBJ2-1,12,TRBV12-3/TRBV12-4,NA,NA,TGTGCCAGCAGTTTCCGGGGAAATGAGCAGTTCTTC,CASSFRGNEQFF